Sequencing of this T cell receptor (beta chain) was carried out in a study of regulatory T cells in long-lasting Graves disease. As for time point: persistent/refractory GD, antithyroid drugs over 5 years with positive TRAb. There was RNA extracted from PBMCs, and the TCR library was made from it. CDR3 length equals 12 residues. Germline lookup yields CDR1 MNHEY and CDR2 SVGAGI. Trimming cost V 2 bases and J 4 bases, with 5 bases left between them. The authors built TCR beta libraries using iRepertoire HTBI primers and Arm-PCR of CDR3 regions. TCRdb recomputed calls from the multiplex PCR reads with MiXCR, one row per CDR3 protein. In the table there are fewer than 600,000 distinct CDR3 sequences, less than 25% of which are singletons. This clonotype was found many times.

This sequence originates from a female donor with Graves disease. The chain combines TRBV6-5 with TRBJ1-2, with no clear D. The sequencing used peripheral blood mononuclear cells (PBMCs), collected when the disease was refractory, from a patient treated with antithyroid drugs. Written as DNA, the CDR3 is TGTGCCAGCAGTTACGGCGTCTATGGCTACACCTTC. This codes for CASSYGVYGYTF.